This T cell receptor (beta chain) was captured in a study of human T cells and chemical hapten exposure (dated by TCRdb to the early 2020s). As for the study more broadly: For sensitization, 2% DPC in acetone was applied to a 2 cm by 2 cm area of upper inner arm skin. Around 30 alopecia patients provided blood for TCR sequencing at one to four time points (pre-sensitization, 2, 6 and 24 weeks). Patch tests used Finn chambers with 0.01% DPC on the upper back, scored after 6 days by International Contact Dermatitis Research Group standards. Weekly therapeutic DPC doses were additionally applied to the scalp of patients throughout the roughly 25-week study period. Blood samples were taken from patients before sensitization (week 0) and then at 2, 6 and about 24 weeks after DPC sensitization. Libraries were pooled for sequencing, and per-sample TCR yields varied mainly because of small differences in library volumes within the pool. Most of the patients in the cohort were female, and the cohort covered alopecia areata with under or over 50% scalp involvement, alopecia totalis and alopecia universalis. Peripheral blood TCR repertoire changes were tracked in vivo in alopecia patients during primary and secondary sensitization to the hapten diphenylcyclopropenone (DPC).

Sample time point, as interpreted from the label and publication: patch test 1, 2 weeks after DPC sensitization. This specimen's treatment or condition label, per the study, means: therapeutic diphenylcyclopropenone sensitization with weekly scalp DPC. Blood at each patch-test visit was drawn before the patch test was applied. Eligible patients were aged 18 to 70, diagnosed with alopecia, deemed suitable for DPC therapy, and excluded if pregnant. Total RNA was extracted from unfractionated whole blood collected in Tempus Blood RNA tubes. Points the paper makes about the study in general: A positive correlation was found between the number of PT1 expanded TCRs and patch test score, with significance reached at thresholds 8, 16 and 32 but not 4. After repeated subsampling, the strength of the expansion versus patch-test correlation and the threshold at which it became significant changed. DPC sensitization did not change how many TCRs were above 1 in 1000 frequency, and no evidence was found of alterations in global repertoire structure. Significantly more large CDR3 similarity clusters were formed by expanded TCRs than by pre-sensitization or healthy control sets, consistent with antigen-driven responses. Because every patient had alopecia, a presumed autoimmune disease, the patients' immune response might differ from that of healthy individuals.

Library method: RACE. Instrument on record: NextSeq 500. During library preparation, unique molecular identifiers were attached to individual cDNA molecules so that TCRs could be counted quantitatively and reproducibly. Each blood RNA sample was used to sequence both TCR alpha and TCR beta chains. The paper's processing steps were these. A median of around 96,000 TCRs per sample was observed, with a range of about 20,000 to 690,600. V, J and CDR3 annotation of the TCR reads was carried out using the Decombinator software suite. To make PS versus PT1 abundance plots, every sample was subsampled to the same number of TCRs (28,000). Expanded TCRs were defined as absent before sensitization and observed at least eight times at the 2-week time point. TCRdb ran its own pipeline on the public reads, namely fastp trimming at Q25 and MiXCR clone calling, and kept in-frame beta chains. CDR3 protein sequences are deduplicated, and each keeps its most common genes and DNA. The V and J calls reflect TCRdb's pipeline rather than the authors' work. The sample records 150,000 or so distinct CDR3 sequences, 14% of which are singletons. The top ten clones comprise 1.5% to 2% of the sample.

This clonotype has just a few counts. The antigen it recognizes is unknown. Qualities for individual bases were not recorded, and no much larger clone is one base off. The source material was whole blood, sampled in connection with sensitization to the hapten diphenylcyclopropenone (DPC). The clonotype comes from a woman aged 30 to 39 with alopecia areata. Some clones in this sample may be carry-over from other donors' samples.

The DNA sequence follows: TGTGCCAGCAGTACCGTCCGGAGGGGTGAGCAGTTCTTC. This translates into CASSTVRRGEQFF. The chain couples TRBV6-2 or TRBV6-3 to TRBJ2-1, and TRBD2 may be the D gene, going by 6 matching bases. The CDR3 runs 13 residues from the cysteine to the phenylalanine. Only CDR3 DNA remains: 39 bases, in frame from the first base. V is shortened by 5 bases, J by 9 bases, and the region joining them spans 14 bases. CDR1 and CDR2 are read off the germline V gene as MNHEY and SVGEGT.